The clone carrying this T cell receptor (beta chain) has at least ten counts. The antigen is not known. The TCR beta CDR3 regions underwent amplification from RNA transcripts. A first-round RT-PCR used HTBI primers, followed by a second-round multiplex PCR. Via MiXCR, TCRdb re-called the multiplex PCR reads, giving one row per CDR3 protein. Among about 620,000 distinct CDR3 sequences listed, 20% to 25% were seen once. This sample was taken from a study of Graves' ophthalmopathy and Graves' hyperthyroidism. V was cut by 6 bases and J by 0 bases, with 17 bases left in between. This CDR3 is built from 16 residues. The germline CDR1 and CDR2 sequences are MDHEN and SYDVKM. PBMCs had their origin in fresh peripheral blood (roughly 11 ml). Study results and limitations: Blood also contained most of the expanded thyroid clonotypes above 0.001 frequency.

The receptor comes from a woman between 18 and 29 years old with stable Graves' hyperthyroidism. Some clones in this sample may be carry-over from other donors' samples. The material sequenced was peripheral blood. This chain joins TRBV28 and TRBJ1-2, with a weak D call TRBD1 (5 bases). CDR3 region: CASSPRRDPANYGYTF. CDR3 nucleotides: TGTGCCAGCAGCCCTAGAAGGGACCCAGCTAACTATGGCTACACCTTC.